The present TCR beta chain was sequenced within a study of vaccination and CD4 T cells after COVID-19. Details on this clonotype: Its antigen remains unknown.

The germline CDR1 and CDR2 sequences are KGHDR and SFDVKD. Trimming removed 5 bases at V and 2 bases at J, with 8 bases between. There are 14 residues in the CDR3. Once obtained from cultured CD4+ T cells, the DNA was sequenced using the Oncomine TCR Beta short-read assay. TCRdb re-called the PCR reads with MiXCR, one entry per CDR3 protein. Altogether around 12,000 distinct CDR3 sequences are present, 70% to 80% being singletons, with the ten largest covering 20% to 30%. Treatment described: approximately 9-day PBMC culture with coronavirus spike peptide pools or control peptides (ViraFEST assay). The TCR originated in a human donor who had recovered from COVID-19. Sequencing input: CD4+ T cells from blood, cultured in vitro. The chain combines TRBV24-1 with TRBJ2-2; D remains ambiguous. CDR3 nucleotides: TGTGCCACCAGTGGGTACAGTAACACCGGGGAGCTGTTTTTT. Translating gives CATSGYSNTGELFF.